This paragraph reports one TCR beta chain. This sample is drawn from a study of control samples from healthy donors and cancer patients. V was pared by 3 bases and J by 2 bases, with 10 bases between. CDR3 length: 14 residues. Per germline, CDR1 LNHDA and CDR2 SQIVND (reference sequence). Profiling relied on immunoSEQ multiplex PCR, and the TCRdb table lists in-frame clones only, not all of them. The sample includes about 120,000 clones, 70% to 90% of them seen just once. The genes are TRBV19 and TRBJ2-5, with a tentative D call TRBD1 (6 bases). Source material: blood. This sequence originates from a man in his forties or fifties in good health. The CDR3 nucleotides read TGTGCCAGTAGTATGGCTAGGGGGCAAGAGACCCAGTACTTC. Translated: CASSMARGQETQYF.